These 14 T cell receptor beta chains came from one sample sequenced in a study of STAT5B mutations in CD4+ large granular lymphocyte leukemia. The protocol was immunoSEQ multiplex PCR, while the TCRdb copy is restricted to in-frame clones and leaves out a portion. In the table there are over 30,000 clones, approximately 80% of which are singletons. Sequencing used CD4+ T cells from blood buffy coats. Source of these receptors: a human donor in good health.

This clone has just one count. The rearrangement links TRBV6-5 to TRBJ2-1, with TRBD2 as a possible D gene (5 bases). The CDR3 is made up of 11 amino acids. V was cut by 5 bases and J by 8 bases, with 7 bases left in between. Germline CDR1 reads MNHEY; CDR2 reads SVGAGI. CDR3 loop: CASSRSDEQFF. The CDR3 nucleotides are TGTGCCAGCAGTCGTAGCGATGAGCAGTTCTTC.

The V gene is TRBV19, the J gene TRBJ1-3; TRBD1 matches at 9 bases. Looked up from germline, CDR1 is LNHDA and CDR2 is SQIVND (reference sequence). The trim removed 5 bases at V and 4 bases at J, leaving 3 bases unmatched. CDR3 length equals 14 residues. The CDR3 sequence: CASSGTGIGNTIYF. The CDR3 region has the DNA TGTGCCAGTAGTGGGACAGGGATCGGAAACACCATATATTTT.

This rearrangement joins TRBV5-5 to TRBJ2-5, with 10 bases lining up with TRBD2. Germline-derived CDR1 and CDR2 are SGHKS and YYEKEE (reference sequence). This CDR3 is 15 amino acids long. The V gene end was trimmed by 2 bases and the J gene end by 1 base; junction bases not matched to a gene: 2. The CDR3 sequence: CASSLLAGLQETQYF. The CDR3, as DNA: TGTGCCAGCAGCTTACTAGCGGGACTCCAAGAGACCCAGTACTTC.

Only a few counts were recorded for this clone. The chain employs TRBV18 and TRBJ1-5; no clear D gene. The CDR3 consists of 15 residues. Germline loops: CDR1 KGHSH, CDR2 LQKENI. V was pared by 1 base and J by 1 base, with 8 bases between. In DNA, the CDR3 is TGTGCCAGCTCACCACGGGTCAGCAGCAATCAGCCCCAGCATTTT. It is translated as CASSPRVSSNQPQHF.

V and J are TRBV7-2 and TRBJ1-2; 9 nucleotides line up with TRBD1. CDR3 length equals 15 residues. V dropped 1 base and J dropped 2; count of bases not matched to a gene: 2. Germline CDR1 is SGHTA and CDR2 is FQGNSA. The CDR3: CASSLVTGGNYGYTF. In DNA form, the CDR3 reads TGTGCCAGCAGCTTAGTGACAGGGGGGAACTATGGCTACACCTTC. Supplemented by reference TRBV7-2 and TRBJ1-2, the full variable domain reads GAGVSQSPSNKVTEKGKDVELRCDPISGHTALYWYRQSLGQGLEFLIYFQGNSAPDKSGLPSDRFSAERTGGSVSTLTIQRTQQEDSAVYLCASSLVTGGNYGYTFGSGTRLTVV.

The genes are TRBV7-9 and TRBJ2-1; 10 positions match TRBD2. Germline CDR1 and CDR2: SEHNR and FQNEAQ (reference sequence). CDR3 length: 14 residues. The V gene end was trimmed by 5 bases and the J gene end by 6 bases; junction bases not matched to a gene: 4. The CDR3 spells CASSVGLASNEQFF. Here the CDR3 DNA reads TGTGCCAGCAGCGTGGGACTAGCGTCCAATGAGCAGTTCTTC.

J is TRBJ2-5 and V is TRBV19; the match to TRBD1 covers 9 bases. CDR3 size: 16 residues. Germline loops: CDR1 LNHDA, CDR2 SQIVND (reference sequence). V was clipped by 2 bases and J by 4 bases; unmatched bases: 8. CDR3 sequence: CASSIPGTGYRETQYF. In DNA form, the CDR3 reads TGTGCCAGTAGTATACCCGGGACAGGGTACCGAGAGACCCAGTACTTC.

This chain connects TRBV5-5 to TRBJ2-6; 7 bases agree with TRBD1. J lost 4 bases, V lost 3 bases, and 7 bases had no gene match. Germline loops: CDR1 SGHKS, CDR2 YYEKEE (reference sequence). The length of the CDR3 is 16 residues. CDR3 residues: CASSWGQGDGANVLTF. CDR3 DNA: TGTGCCAGCAGCTGGGGCCAGGGGGACGGGGCCAACGTCCTGACTTTC.

In this sample, this clone turned up once. This sequence joins TRBV28 and TRBJ2-5, with 8 bases matching TRBD1. V shed 6 bases, J shed 5 bases, and the junction held 2 bases outside the gene matches. Germline V gene lookup returns CDR1 MDHEN and CDR2 SYDVKM. This CDR3 region has 12 residues. CDR3 region: CASRTGVETQYF. Here the CDR3 DNA reads TGTGCCAGCAGGACAGGGGTCGAGACCCAGTACTTC.

The chain links TRBV19 to TRBJ2-1; D perhaps matches TRBD1 (6 bases). With 5 bases removed from V and 7 bases from J, the gap between germline ends came to 15 bases. The CDR3 sequence is 14 residues long. The germline gives CDR1 LNHDA, CDR2 SQIVND (reference sequence). The CDR3 DNA reads TGTGCCAGTAGTGAACAGGGAAGGTTTAATGAGCAGTTCTTC. Translation gives CASSEQGRFNEQFF.

The CDR3 is CASSQRPGQPSGRAGSYNEQFF. In nucleotides, the CDR3 is TGTGCCAGCAGCCAACGCCCCGGGCAGCCTAGCGGGAGGGCGGGCTCCTACAATGAGCAGTTCTTC. The chain combines TRBV4-2 with TRBJ2-1; 12 nucleotides match TRBD2. Losses at the gene ends were 2 bases for V and 0 bases for J; bases not matched to a gene: 17. The CDR3 has 22 residues. Germline V CDR1 and CDR2: LGHNA, YNFKEQ.

V and J are TRBV5-4 and TRBJ2-3; D remains unclear. V dropped 4 bases and J dropped 4 bases, with 10 bases sitting between them. Germline CDR1 SGHNT, CDR2 YYREEE (reference sequence). The CDR3 consists of 13 residues. The CDR3 here is CASSPGRADTQYF. CDR3 DNA: TGTGCCAGCAGCCCCGGTCGGGCAGATACGCAGTATTTT.

This clone showed up just a few times. J is TRBJ2-7 and V is TRBV19; D is perhaps TRBD1 (6 bases). Germline CDR1 LNHDA, CDR2 SQIVND (reference sequence). The CDR3 consists of 18 residues. Between the trimmed V and J ends, which lost 9 bases and 0 bases, there was a span of 27 bases. For the CDR3, the DNA is TGTGCCAGCAGCGGCGACTGGCGGCAGGGGATATCCTCCTACGAGCAGTACTTC. Protein sequence: CASSGDWRQGISSYEQYF.

The chain uses TRBV7-9 and TRBJ2-1; tentatively, D is TRBD2 (6 bases). The CDR3 has 15 residues. The ends were cut back, 2 bases at V and 8 bases at J, with 16 bases in the middle. Germline-derived CDR1 and CDR2 are SEHNR and FQNEAQ (reference sequence). In nucleotides, the CDR3 is TGTGCCAGCAGCTTAAAGCGGAGGGTCGGGGATGAGCAGTTCTTC. Translated, it gives CASSLKRRVGDEQFF.